A single TCR beta chain is shown here with its context. This clonotype was seen repeatedly, ten times or more. This receptor's antigen is unknown. Per-base qualities were not stored, and no clone one base away is much larger. The library was obtained by PCR. Data came from an Illumina HiSeq 2500. To reduce PCR and sequencing biases, unique molecular identifiers were incorporated into the TCR beta cDNA libraries. Every 1 to 10 million input T cells yielded approximately 500,000 cDNA molecules, meaning each molecule approximated one T cell. The same protocol used for the earlier healthy control dataset was applied to prepare and sequence the patient libraries. Samples belonging to the same batch were prepared together, multiplexed and sequenced on a shared HiSeq lane. The source study handled its data this way. Raw barcoded reads were processed with MIGEC, discarding single-read molecular identifier groups before consensus assembly and CDR3 extraction. VDJtools was used for post-analysis of the clonotype tables, with diversity normalized by down-sampling every dataset to the smallest sample size. In repertoire overlap clustering, CDR3 amino acid sequences, but not nucleotide sequences, were matched to correct batch-related cross-sample contamination. The public reads were run again by TCRdb, first through fastp at Q25 and then through MiXCR, and only productive beta chains were kept. Rows with one shared CDR3 protein collapse into an entry with the most common genes and DNA. These V and J calls derive from TCRdb rather than the authors' analysis. For this sample there are 150,000 or so distinct CDR3 sequences; roughly 35% appear just once. The top ten hold 25% to 35% of the sample.

These data belong to a study of post-analysis software for immune sequencing data (dated by TCRdb to between 2014 and 2016). Background on the whole study: Relapsing-remitting, secondary progressive and progressive-relapsing multiple sclerosis were recorded as disease courses, and subtype annotation was lacking for some patients. A subset of samples was prepared in parallel using single-end sample barcoding, then pooled and co-amplified after Illumina adapter ligation. The patient repertoires were compared against fewer than twelve previously published healthy control repertoires obtained from donors aged roughly 6 to 28 years. Here is what the overall study found, with its caveats: The control group was slightly older than the multiple sclerosis patient group. Significantly higher frequencies in patients than in controls were found for roughly five TRBV segments, including TRBV5-6, TRBV5-1 and TRBV20-1. Strong co-clustering of samples prepared in the same batch was shown by direct clustering with F measure, prompting a batch-effect correction. Normalized Chao1 diversity was significantly lower in multiple sclerosis patients than controls, suggesting substantial peripheral T-cell clonal expansion.

The germline V gene provides CDR1 SQVTM and CDR2 ANQGSEA. V and J lose 1 base and 4 bases, and a span of 5 bases separates them. Counted from cysteine to phenylalanine, this CDR3 has 12 amino acids. The only DNA kept is the CDR3, 36 bases in frame from the first base. The time point label on this specimen signifies: second blood draw from one MS patient after hematopoietic stem cell transplantation. To demonstrate the VDJtools post-analysis software, the study profiled TCR beta repertoires from the peripheral blood of about a dozen young patients with multiple sclerosis. The multiple sclerosis patients were children and adolescents ranging in age from roughly 6 to 15 years.

Sequencing was performed on blood, taken after autologous hematopoietic stem cell transplantation. The clonotype was recovered from a girl aged 10-17 years with multiple sclerosis. Donor details come from another sample of the same person, matched by shared clones. Recombination connected TRBV29-1 to TRBJ2-1; the D gene is possibly TRBD1 or TRBD2, each agreeing over 5 bases. The nucleotides read TGCAGCGTTGAAGGGGGGTACAATGAGCAGTTCTTC. The translation is CSVEGGYNEQFF.